This record covers a single TCR beta chain. Antigen unknown. This entry belongs to a study of shared clonotypes between healthy human individuals. Overall study results and limits: Memory subsets generally showed lower estimated richness than naive subsets.

Replicate PCRs for sorted subsets used 200 ng DNA; this equaled about 30,000 T cell genomes. Per the original data handling: ImmunoSEQ gave junction-only sequences without quality scores, so filtering differed. The assay was immunoSEQ multiplex PCR, and TCRdb's table has in-frame clones only and misses some. V, J and clone size derive from that table, while D and trimming were established from the DNA sequence. There are 600,000 to 750,000 clones in the sample; about 92% occur only once, and less than 40% lies in the top ten. CDR1 and CDR2 (germline): MNHEY, SMNVEV (reference sequence). The CDR3 is 14 amino acids. The V and J ends lost 6 bases and 3 bases respectively, with 9 bases between them.

The TCR originated in a young man in good health. Some clones in this sample may be carry-over from other donors' samples. Specimen: memory CD8+ T cells from PBMCs. The subset is: CD45RO+ cells pooled with CCR7-negative TemRA cells. The V call is TRBV27, the J call TRBJ1-6; D unclear. This chain's CDR3 is CASRSDLYNSPLHF. The CDR3 DNA reads as TGTGCCAGCAGGTCGGATCTCTATAATTCACCCCTCCACTTT.